This entry is about one TCR beta chain. Which antigen it targets is not known. One end of the junction does not line up with germline, which may come from a read error. Tregs were isolated as CD4+CD25+CD127-/low cells. Tregs, naive and memory CD4+ T cells from tumor, blood and ipsilateral draining lymph nodes of about five breast cancer patients underwent full-length TCR alpha and beta sequencing. Tumor tissue, along with lymph nodes from ipsilateral axillary dissection, was perfused with PBS, minced, and then digested using collagenase I and hyaluronidase. Mononuclear cells from lymph nodes or 50 ml of peripheral blood were isolated by Ficoll density gradient centrifugation. FACS confirmed that the sorted cell populations were more than 90% pure. The CDR3 contains 13 residues, cysteine and phenylalanine counted. The entry retains the CDR3 DNA only, 39 bases that are in frame from base 1. Full-length TCR variable regions were amplified by 5' RACE PCR using constant-region reverse primers, and then by semi-nested PCR using Nested Universal Primer A. Using the ReliaPrep RNA Cell Miniprep System, total RNA was extracted, and the SMARTer RACE 5'/3' Kit was then used to reverse transcribe the RNA into 5'RACE-ready cDNA. Full-length TCR alpha and beta libraries were barcoded with multiplex adaptors and sequenced on an Illumina MiSeq. Under the source paper's analysis protocol: For each of nine subset-tissue groups, sequencing data from the five patients were pooled, and the groups were then compared using unsupervised clustering of TCR gene usage. Repertoire similarity was calculated with the Morisita-Horn index, weighting shared sequences by their contribution to each repertoire. Through fastp at Q25 and MiXCR, TCRdb rebuilt clones from the public reads, retaining in-frame beta chains. Here each entry gathers all rows of one CDR3 protein and keeps the most common genes and DNA. What appears here as the V and J calls and clone size reflects TCRdb's work, not the paper's. A total of roughly 9,900 distinct CDR3 sequences appear in this sample, about a sixth of them only once. 3% to 4% of the sample rests with the top ten.

The data are from a study (dated by TCRdb to the mid-2010s). In the study overall: Whether tumor-infiltrating Tregs in breast cancer are recruited from blood Tregs or converted in situ from other CD4+ T cell subsets was tested.

Findings and caveats that apply to the study as a whole: The TCR gene usage of tumor memory CD4+ T cells clustered together with blood and lymph node memory CD4+ cells and with lymph node naive CD4+ cells. The larger-cohort validation was restricted to a single TCR beta V-J rearrangement rather than whole repertoires. The TCR alpha and beta sequences of tumor-infiltrating Tregs showed the greatest overlap with tumor naive CD4+ T cells, followed by blood naive CD4+ T cells.

The rearranged chain carries TRBV12-3 or TRBV12-4 and TRBJ1-2; TRBD1 is a weak D gene call, 6 bases matching. This TCR came from a female donor with breast cancer. Source material: Tregs sorted from a lymph node. The DNA sequence is TGTGCCAACAGTCGGGGGGGCGGCTATGGCTACACCTTC. This codes for CANSRGGGYGYTF.